The sequence of this T cell receptor (beta chain) was determined in a study of shared clonotypes between healthy human individuals. Of note for this clone: Its antigen is not known.

General observations from the study: Sequencing depth was predicted to influence how clonotypes are shared among donors. Larger richness was generally estimated for naive than memory subsets.

This CDR3 is built from 12 residues. Germline trimming cut 7 bases from V and 14 bases from J; bases unmatched to any gene: 11. CDR1 is MDHEN and CDR2 is SYDVKM in the germline V gene. The DNA input per sorted-subset replicate PCR was 200 to 250 ng, corresponding to 25,000 to 35,000 T cell genomes. Profiling relied on immunoSEQ multiplex PCR, and the TCRdb table lists in-frame clones only, not all of them. Of about 2.5 million clones in the sample, 80% to 95% were seen once. This TCR came from a man in his late teens or twenties in good health. Some clones in this sample may be carry-over from other donors' samples. The sample taken for sequencing was naive CD4+ T cells from PBMCs. Subset here: CD45RA+ positively selected. This chain links TRBV28 with TRBJ2-3; 8 bases are a match to TRBD2. The CDR3 DNA is TGTGCCAGCACTAGCCCGGGACTAGTTTTGTATTTT. Its translation: CASTSPGLVLYF.